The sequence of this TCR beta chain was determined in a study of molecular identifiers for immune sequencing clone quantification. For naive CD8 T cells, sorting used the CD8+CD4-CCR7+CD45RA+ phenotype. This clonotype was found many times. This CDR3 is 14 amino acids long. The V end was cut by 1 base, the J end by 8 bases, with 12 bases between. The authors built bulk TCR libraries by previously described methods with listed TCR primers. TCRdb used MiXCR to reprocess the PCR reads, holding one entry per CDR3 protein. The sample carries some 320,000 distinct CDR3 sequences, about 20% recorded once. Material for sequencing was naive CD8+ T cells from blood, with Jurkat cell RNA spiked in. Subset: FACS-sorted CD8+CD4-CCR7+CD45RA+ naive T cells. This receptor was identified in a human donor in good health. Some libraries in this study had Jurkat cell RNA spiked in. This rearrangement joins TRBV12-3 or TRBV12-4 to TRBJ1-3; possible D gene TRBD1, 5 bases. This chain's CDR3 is CASSLEDRGDTIYF. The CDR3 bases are TGTGCCAGCAGTTTAGAGGATCGGGGCGACACCATATATTTT.